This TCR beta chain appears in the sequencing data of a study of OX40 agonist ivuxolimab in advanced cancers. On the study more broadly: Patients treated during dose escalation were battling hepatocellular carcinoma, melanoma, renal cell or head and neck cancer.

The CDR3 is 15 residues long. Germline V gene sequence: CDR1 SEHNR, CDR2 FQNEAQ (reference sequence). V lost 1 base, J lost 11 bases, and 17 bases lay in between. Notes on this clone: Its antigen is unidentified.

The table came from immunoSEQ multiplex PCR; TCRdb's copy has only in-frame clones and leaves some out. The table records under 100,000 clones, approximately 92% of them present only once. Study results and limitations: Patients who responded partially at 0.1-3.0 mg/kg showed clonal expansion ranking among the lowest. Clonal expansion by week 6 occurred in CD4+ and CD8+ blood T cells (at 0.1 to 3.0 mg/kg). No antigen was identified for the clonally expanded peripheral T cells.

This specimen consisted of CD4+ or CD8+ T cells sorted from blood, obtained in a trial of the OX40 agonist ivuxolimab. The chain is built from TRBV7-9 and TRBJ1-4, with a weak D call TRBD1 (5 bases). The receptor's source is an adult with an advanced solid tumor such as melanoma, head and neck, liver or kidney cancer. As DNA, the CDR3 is TGTGCCAGCAGCTTAGTCACGGGGGACCTTATGAAACTGTTTTTT. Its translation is CASSLVTGDLMKLFF.